This T cell receptor beta chain was observed in a study of CD8 T cells in Susac syndrome. Sequencing of TCR beta, carried out with a high-throughput approach, was applied to CD8+ and CD4+ T cells from the blood. Trimming took off 1 base at V and 0 bases at J, with 7 bases between the two ends. In germline, CDR1 is LGHDT, CDR2 YNNKEL (reference sequence). The CDR3 is 15 residues long. RNA was extracted with the RNeasy kit, and a quantity of roughly 0.5 to 1 ug was reverse transcribed using random hexamers. TCRdb independently ran MiXCR on the immunoSEQ multiplex PCR reads; one entry per CDR3 protein. This table has 95,000 to 150,000 distinct CDR3 sequences, 94% appearing once.

This clonotype originated in a human donor in good health. Sequenced: CD4+ T cells from PBMCs. V is TRBV3-1 and J is TRBJ2-1; D is uncertain. CDR3 coding DNA: TGTGCCAGCAGCCAAGGACCAGGCTCCTACAATGAGCAGTTCTTC. It specifies CASSQGPGSYNEQFF.